This T cell receptor (beta chain) was profiled in a study of blood T cell repertoires in COVID-19. Looking at the study overall: Italy, Spain and the United States were the sources of the convalescent and acute COVID-19 samples.

Original handling: Using reference gene primer amplification, nucleated cell counts were estimated. TCRdb's table, derived via immunoSEQ multiplex PCR, lists solely in-frame clones and lacks some. That table gives V, J and clone size, and the DNA gave D and trimming. The table shows hundreds of thousands of clones, with less than 85% occurring only once. V lost 2 bases to trimming and J lost 5 bases, with 12 bases between them. Per germline, CDR1 KGHSH and CDR2 LQKENI. The CDR3 runs 14 residues. Sequenced material: peripheral blood. This sequence joins TRBV18 and TRBJ2-5; D is unresolved. This sequence originates from a woman aged 70-85 years with active or convalescent COVID-19. The CDR3 spells CASSPSAGGETQYF. DNA for the CDR3: TGTGCCAGCTCACCATCTGCCGGCGGTGAGACCCAGTACTTC.